What follows describes a single T cell receptor (beta chain). The antigen is unknown. Mixed chimerism was transient after nonmyeloablative marrow transplants from related graft donors. Unstimulated Tregs (CD4+CD25+CD127-) and CD4+CD25- non-Tregs were sorted from PBMCs. With 5 bases removed from V and 3 bases from J, the gap between germline ends came to 15 bases. Germline V gene data show CDR1 as SGHAT and CDR2 as FQNNGV. The CDR3 contains 15 residues. This sample was included in a study of Tregs in tolerant kidney transplant recipients. Overall study findings and caveats: Tregs expanded with activated donor B cells seemed most donor-specific. Biological reproducibility was not directly addressed in this study.

The assay was immunoSEQ multiplex PCR, and TCRdb's table has in-frame clones only and misses some. This repertoire shows 100,000 or so clones, over 85% found once; its top ten account for approximately 1.5%. This receptor was identified in a human patient who received a combined kidney and bone marrow transplant. Among the T cells, some may be from the graft donor. The sample was CD4+ T cells from blood (PBMCs), taken 12 months after the transplant. The rearrangement links TRBV11-2 to TRBJ2-3; a possible D gene is TRBD2 (6 bases). In DNA form, the CDR3 reads TGTGCCAGCAGCCGGACGGGGGTCTTGACAGATACGCAGTATTTT. This sequence encodes CASSRTGVLTDTQYF.